This T cell receptor (beta chain) emerged from a study of regulatory T cells in long-lasting Graves disease. Investigators prepared the TCR beta libraries by applying iRepertoire HTBI primers and Arm-PCR of CDR3 regions. TCRdb re-called the multiplex PCR reads with MiXCR, one entry per CDR3 protein. The table has more than 300,000 distinct CDR3 sequences, 15% to 20% seen once. Trimming stripped 6 bases from V and 0 bases from J, with 18 bases between. The CDR3 runs to 16 residues. CDR1 DFQATT and CDR2 SNEGSKA come from the germline V gene (reference sequence). The time point was: persistent/refractory GD, antithyroid drugs over 5 years with positive TRAb. Preparation of the TCR library used RNA extracted from PBMCs.

The input for sequencing was peripheral blood mononuclear cells (PBMCs), taken when the disease was refractory, from a patient treated with antithyroid drugs. This chain uses TRBV20-1 with TRBJ1-5, with D hard to call. The TCR sequence derives from a female donor with Graves disease. For the CDR3, the DNA is TGCAGTGCGGAGGTTACGGACGGAATTAGCAATCAGCCCCAGCATTTT. The encoded protein is CSAEVTDGISNQPQHF.